This T cell receptor (beta chain) is from a study of control samples from healthy donors and cancer patients. Clones were sequenced by immunoSEQ multiplex PCR, and TCRdb holds only the in-frame ones, with some missing. The sample gives some 130,000 clones, around 93% of which show up once; around 2.1% is in the top ten. The trim removed 8 bases at V and 4 bases at J, leaving 8 bases unmatched. Germline-derived CDR1 and CDR2 are MGHDK and SYGVNS. CDR3 size: 14 residues. V usage is TRBV25-1 and J usage is TRBJ1-2, with TRBD1 matching over 9 bases. The receptor's source is a woman between 50 and 59 years old in good health. The specimen sequenced was blood. Here the CDR3 DNA reads TGTGCCAGCGCGGGACAGGGTAGAATCTATGGCTACACCTTC. Translated: CASAGQGRIYGYTF.